These 10 T cell receptor beta chains originate from one sample sequenced in a study of patients and donors after allogeneic stem cell transplantation. TCRdb itself ran the RT-PCR reads through MiXCR, one entry per CDR3 protein. The sample yields about 200,000 distinct CDR3 sequences, approximately 41% seen once. Material for sequencing was blood, either unsorted or a sorted T cell fraction (not recorded which). The receptors were sampled from a human donor who was either an allogeneic HSCT recipient or a stem cell or donor lymphocyte infusion donor (not recorded which). It is not recorded whose cells these are; they may come from a transplant donor.

With regard to this clonotype: The junction does not match germline at one end; this may be a read error. The V gene is TRBV5-1, the J gene TRBJ2-7; the D gene is possibly TRBD2 (6 bases). Germline-derived CDR1 and CDR2 are SGHRS and YFSETQ. This CDR3 is 13 amino acids long. The CDR3 here is CASSPGLSYEQYF. CDR3 DNA: TGTGCCAGCAGTCCGGGACTTTCCTACGAGCAGTACTTC.

This clonotype was seen more than once but under ten times. This rearrangement joins TRBV6-5 to TRBJ1-1, with 7 positions matching TRBD1. Germline V lookup: CDR1 MNHEY, CDR2 SVGAGI. The CDR3 has 14 amino acids. Trimming at V came to 9 bases and at J to 2 bases, leaving 9 bases not matched to a gene. CDR3 bases: TGTGCCAGTAGAGCCGGGACAGCAAACACTGAAGCTTTCTTT. Protein product: CASRAGTANTEAFF.

This clonotype was counted only a few times. The genes are TRBV2 and TRBJ2-5; D might be TRBD2 (5 bases). CDR3 size: 13 residues. Trimming shortened V by 0 bases and J by 5 bases, and 7 bases separated the two germline ends. CDR1 SNHLY and CDR2 FYNNEI come from the germline V gene. Here the CDR3 reads CASSEARRETQYF. As DNA, the CDR3 is TGTGCCAGCAGTGAAGCGCGGAGGGAGACCCAGTACTTC.

The rearrangement links TRBV20-1 to TRBJ1-1; tentative D call: TRBD1 (6 bases). There are 14 residues in the CDR3. Germline loops: CDR1 DFQATT, CDR2 SNEGSKA (reference sequence). CDR3 amino acids: CRTDNTGTNTEAFF. CDR3 sequence (DNA): TGCAGGACCGACAATACAGGGACGAACACTGAAGCTTTCTTT.

V and J are TRBV5-1 and TRBJ2-7; the D is unclear. Germline CDR1 and CDR2: SGHRS and YFSETQ. This CDR3 spans 15 amino acids. Trimming pared 0 bases from V and 1 base from J, leaving 11 bases between. The CDR3 bases are TGCGCCAGCAGCTTGGTACCAGAAGCTTCCTACGAGCAGTACTTC. Encoded protein: CASSLVPEASYEQYF.

The rearrangement uses TRBV3-1 and TRBJ1-2; no clear D. The V gene lost 1 base and the J gene lost 4 bases, with 10 bases spanning the gap. Germline V gene lookup returns CDR1 LGHDT and CDR2 YNNKEL (reference sequence). The CDR3 is 14 amino acids. CDR3 region: CASSQVPEAYGYTF. The CDR3 coding sequence is TGTGCCAGCAGCCAAGTTCCCGAGGCCTATGGCTACACCTTC.

In DNA, the CDR3 is TGTGCCAGCAGGGGCCCTATAGCGGGAGAAGTTATAGAGACCCAGTACTTC. Residues: CASRGPIAGEVIETQYF. The V and J genes are TRBV2 and TRBJ2-5, with 9 positions matching TRBD2. The length of the CDR3 is 17 residues. V lost 6 bases, J lost 4 bases, and 15 bases stayed unmatched. Per germline, CDR1 SNHLY and CDR2 FYNNEI. The complete variable domain, with remaining parts taken from reference TRBV2 and TRBJ2-5, reads EPEVTQTPSHQVTQMGQEVILRCVPISNHLYFYWYRQILGQKVEFLVSFYNNEISEKSEIFDDQFSVERPDGSNFTLKIRSTKLEDSAMYFCASRGPIAGEVIETQYFGPGTRLLVL.

The gene calls are TRBV21-1 and TRBJ2-3; the table's D call, TRBD1, was not checked against the DNA. TRBV21-1 is given as a pseudogene. The CDR3 is 13 residues long. CDR3 DNA sequence: TGTGCCAGCAGCAATTCTCGGGGGGGTACGCAGTATTTT. Protein product: CASSNSRGGTQYF.

V usage is TRBV7-9 and J usage is TRBJ1-1; D unclear. The CDR3 contains 13 residues. CDR1 is SEHNR, CDR2 FQNEAQ, per germline (reference sequence). V was pared by 5 bases and J by 7 bases, with 14 bases between. DNA for the CDR3: TGTGCCAGCAGCCTGATGGTGGCCAGTGAAGCTTTCTTT. This sequence encodes CASSLMVASEAFF.

This clonotype was observed a few times. The chain uses TRBV12-3 or TRBV12-4 and TRBJ1-1; possible D gene TRBD1, 5 bases. The V end was cut by 3 bases, the J end by 8 bases, with 13 bases between. The CDR3 runs 13 residues. CDR3 protein: CASSFEWGLEAFF. The CDR3 nucleotides are TGTGCCAGCAGTTTCGAGTGGGGGTTGGAAGCTTTCTTT.